This TCR beta chain stems from a study of long-term antiretroviral therapy in people with HIV. This clone was seen a handful of times. The antigen is unknown. This CDR3 has 15 amino acids. CDR1 is SGHRS, CDR2 YFSETQ, per germline. The trim removed 6 bases at V and 2 bases at J, leaving 10 bases unmatched. Findings and limits, study-wide: Records did not include ART adherence, viral resistance or therapy changes. Blood in the study was drawn between about 2004 and 2017, possibly under older ART regimens, which may be less effective than current ones. Transplant donor controls retained higher diversity, though diversity increased after ART.

Investigators performed immunoSEQ version v3.0 at survey level. Target depth was roughly 35,000-55,000 T-cell genomes per sample. Only in-frame clones appear in the TCRdb table, and some are missing; sequencing was by immunoSEQ multiplex PCR. The sample yields 12,000 or so clones, 79% seen once. The sequence was obtained from a woman in her thirties or forties with HIV. The chain couples TRBV5-1 to TRBJ2-7; TRBD1 matches 8 bases. Sequences were derived from unsorted PBMCs, sampled 0.8 years before starting antiretroviral therapy. The CDR3 region has the DNA TGCGCCAGCATGGCGTCTCGGGACAGGACCTACGAGCAGTACTTC. Translation gives CASMASRDRTYEQYF.